These 18 T cell receptor beta chains were all obtained from the same sample, sequenced in a study of T cell repertoires in cytomegalovirus infection. Antigen specificity for these receptors is unknown. TCRdb redid the calling of the reads with MiXCR, one entry per CDR3 protein. In the table there are some 100,000 distinct CDR3 sequences, around 30% of which are singletons. The source material was CD8+ T cells from cultured PBMCs, sampled from culture after CMV antigen stimulation. All receptors come from a human donor in good health (CMV status not recorded). Some clones in this sample may be carry-over from other donors' samples.

The genes are TRBV2 and TRBJ2-1; either TRBD1 or TRBD2 may fit D (6 bases each). With 1 base removed from V and 7 bases from J, the gap between germline ends came to 14 bases. The germline V gene encodes CDR1 SNHLY and CDR2 FYNNEI. The CDR3 loop spans 15 amino acids. The CDR3 sequence: CASSEGAGAGNEQFF. The CDR3 DNA sequence: TGTGCCAGCAGTGAAGGGGCAGGGGCGGGAAATGAGCAGTTCTTC.

The chain couples TRBV6-1 to TRBJ1-2; D ambiguous. Germline V gene sequence: CDR1 MNHNS, CDR2 SASEGT. Trimming stripped 4 bases from V and 5 bases from J, with 8 bases between. CDR3 length: 12 amino acids. This CDR3 is CASSGDAYGYTF. The CDR3 coding sequence is TGTGCCAGCAGTGGGGATGCATATGGCTACACCTTC.

The gene calls are TRBV11-2 and TRBJ1-2; tentatively, D is TRBD1 (5 bases). The CDR3 runs 15 residues. The germline CDR1 and CDR2 sequences are SGHAT and FQNNGV. Trimming removed 4 bases from V and 4 bases from J, with 16 bases in between. CDR3 DNA: TGTGCCAGCAGCTCAACCAACCCTGGGGGCTATGGCTACACCTTC. This codes for CASSSTNPGGYGYTF.

The J gene is TRBJ2-1, the V gene TRBV9; D is ambiguous. The V gene's germline CDR1 is SGDLS and CDR2 YYNGEE. The CDR3 is 10 residues long. V lost 3 bases to trimming and J lost 9 bases, with 4 bases between them. Written as DNA, the CDR3 is TGTGCCAGCAGCGGCAGTGAGCAGTTCTTC. Translation: CASSGSEQFF.

This clonotype showed up just a few times. This chain connects TRBV27 to TRBJ1-2; D not certain. Deletions cut 3 bases from V and 2 bases from J, with 7 bases between. Looked up from germline, CDR1 is MNHEY and CDR2 is SMNVEV (reference sequence). This CDR3 has 13 amino acids. The DNA of the CDR3 is TGTGCCAGCAGTTTGACCCAAAACTATGGCTACACCTTC. It codes for CASSLTQNYGYTF.

V is TRBV7-9 and J is TRBJ2-2; TRBD2 matches at 7 bases. V lost 5 bases to trimming and J lost 4 bases; unmatched junction nucleotides: 4. CDR3 size: 14 residues. Germline lookup yields CDR1 SEHNR and CDR2 FQNEAQ (reference sequence). The CDR3: CASSPPGGTGELFF. In nucleotides, the CDR3 is TGTGCCAGCAGCCCCCCGGGGGGCACCGGGGAGCTGTTTTTT.

The gene calls are TRBV28 and TRBJ2-1, with 8 bases lining up with TRBD1. This CDR3 contains 14 residues. The junction had 7 bases not matched to a gene; V was cut back by 5 bases and J by 7 bases. Germline V gene data show CDR1 as MDHEN and CDR2 as SYDVKM. CDR3 DNA: TGTGCCAGCAGTCCCAGGGGGCTTTCGAATGAGCAGTTCTTC. Amino acid sequence: CASSPRGLSNEQFF.

This clonotype was counted ten times or more. The V call is TRBV7-2, the J call TRBJ2-2; 7 bases line up with TRBD1. V gave up 5 bases and J gave up 4 bases; unmatched junction bases: 19. CDR3 length: 19 amino acids. Germline V gene data show CDR1 as SGHTA and CDR2 as FQGNSA. The CDR3 DNA follows: TGTGCCAGCAGCCCTTACCCCCCCCCACAGGGGCCGGGCACCGGGGAGCTGTTTTTT. It yields the protein CASSPYPPPQGPGTGELFF.

This clonotype was counted once. The chain joins TRBV5-6 to TRBJ2-7; D might be TRBD2 (7 bases). Between the trimmed V and J ends, which lost 7 bases and 2 bases, there was a span of 19 bases. CDR3 length equals 15 residues. Germline loops: CDR1 SGHDT, CDR2 YYEEEE. This CDR3 reads CASLLSRGTTYEQYF. DNA of the CDR3: TGTGCCAGCCTTCTGAGTAGGGGGACTACCTACGAGCAGTACTTC.

This clonotype occurred many times. The V call is TRBV12-3 or TRBV12-4, the J call TRBJ1-3, with D possibly TRBD1 on 6 matching bases. V was pared by 5 bases and J by 0 bases, with 14 bases between. The CDR3 contains 16 residues. CDR3 coding DNA: TGTGCCAGCAGTGCATCGGACAGTCTCTCTGGAAACACCATATATTTT. Protein product: CASSASDSLSGNTIYF.

This clonotype has only a few counts. The chain carries TRBV14 and TRBJ2-3, with D unresolved. V lost 1 base, J lost 0 bases, and 11 bases lay in between. CDR1 is SGHDN and CDR2 is FVKESK in the germline V gene. This CDR3 is built from 16 residues. CDR3 nucleotides: TGTGCCAGCAGCCAAGTCCTCCCAACTAGCACAGATACGCAGTATTTT. Translating it yields CASSQVLPTSTDTQYF.

In the case of this clonotype: One end of the junction varies from germline; a read error may be responsible. The chain employs TRBV20-1 and TRBJ1-5; 7 positions agree with TRBD1. CDR1 is DFQATT and CDR2 is SNEGSKA in the germline V gene (reference sequence). The CDR3 has 17 residues. CDR3 nucleotide sequence: TGCAGTGCTAGAGATCGGGACAGTATCTATAGCAATCAGCCCCAGCGTTTT. Protein: CSARDRDSIYSNQPQRF.

In its sample, this clonotype was seen a few times. The chain is built from TRBV28 and TRBJ2-7; 10 nucleotides match TRBD1. The CDR3 runs 16 residues. Losses at the gene ends were 6 bases for V and 1 base for J; bases not matched to a gene: 9. In germline, CDR1 is MDHEN, CDR2 SYDVKM. In DNA, the CDR3 is TGTGCCAGCAGGGGTGGACAGGGGGTAAGGTCCTACGAGCAGTACTTC. This translates into CASRGGQGVRSYEQYF.

The CDR3 reads CATKTRAEDTQYF. Written as DNA, the CDR3 is TGTGCCACCAAAACAAGGGCCGAAGATACGCAGTATTTT. The chain couples TRBV6-6 to TRBJ2-3; D not resolved. V lost 10 bases, J lost 5 bases, and 16 bases lay in between. This CDR3 is built from 13 residues. Germline-derived CDR1 and CDR2 are MNHNY and SVGAGI (reference sequence).

On this clonotype: At one end, the junction sequence differs from germline, possibly due to a read error. The rearrangement links TRBV4-1 to TRBJ2-1; 12 nucleotides agree with TRBD2. This CDR3 comprises 18 residues. Per germline, CDR1 MGHRA and CDR2 YSYEKL. CDR3 DNA sequence: TGCGCCAGCAGCCAAGAGAATCTAGCGGGGGGGTCCTCCAATGAGCAGTTCTTC. Translated: CASSQENLAGGSSNEQFF.

The CDR3 DNA sequence: TGCGCCAGCAGCCAAGAGAGAAGGAGCTCCTACGAGCAGTACTTC. Residues: CASSQERRSSYEQYF. This chain connects TRBV4-1 to TRBJ2-7, with D hard to call. Germline CDR1 and CDR2: MGHRA and YSYEKL. The length of the CDR3 is 15 residues. V lost 0 bases to trimming and J lost 0 bases, with 9 bases between them.

This clonotype showed up just a few times. V gene TRBV25-1 combines with J gene TRBJ2-7, with D unclear. V was trimmed by 0 bases and J by 2 bases, leaving 17 bases between them. CDR3 length: 17 amino acids. Germline CDR1 and CDR2: MGHDK and SYGVNS. DNA for the CDR3: TGTGCCAGCAGTGAATATAGAGGCAAGACATCCGCCTACGAGCAGTACTTC. Its translation: CASSEYRGKTSAYEQYF.

Ten or more counts support this clonotype. CDR3 DNA sequence: TGTGCCAGCAGCCCATACGGACACCCCTACGAGCAGTACTTC. It yields the protein CASSPYGHPYEQYF. The chain links TRBV9 to TRBJ2-7; tentative D call: TRBD1 (5 bases). The CDR3 sequence is 14 residues long. From germline, CDR1 is SGDLS and CDR2 YYNGEE. V was cut by 4 bases and J by 2 bases, with 13 bases left in between.